This TCR beta chain came from a study of cytotoxic CD8 clonotypes in ibrutinib-treated CLL (TCRdb year 2021). Notes on the research overall: The cohort had around twelve relapsed/refractory and some 15 treatment-naive patients; roughly 18 were IGHV unmutated. Responses were partial in roughly 24 patients and complete in 2; after median 68 months follow-up, about 14 stayed in remission and around 12 progressed. Response samples were taken after a median of roughly 12 months on treatment, ranging from roughly 6 to 36 months. Samples averaged 255,043 productive templates and tens of thousands of productive rearrangements. Longitudinal samples were obtainable from about 30% of the roughly 90 participants in the trial. Cryopreserved peripheral blood mononuclear cells were obtained prior to treatment, at the time of response, and at either disease progression or sustained remission. Patients were still on ibrutinib when every remission and progressive disease sample was collected.

Each clonotype received, on average, 10x coverage in deep resolution sequencing performed on a MiSeq, where the target depth lay between 1 in 1 million and 1 in 200,000 T cells. The immunoSEQ hsTCRB Kit was used to generate TCR beta libraries. For the original study's pipeline: The data were analyzed with ImmunoSEQ Analyzer and ImmunoSEQ Data Assistant, and V, D and J gene assignments followed IMGT definitions. Clonality was computed as one minus normalized Shannon entropy of productive rearrangement frequencies, ranging from 0 to 1. Only overrepresented clonotypes making up at least 0.05% of the repertoire of each patient were included in the public clonotype analysis. About a dozen age-matched healthy donor repertoires from immuneACCESS served as clonality controls. Held by TCRdb, this immuneACCESS table contains in-frame sequences only and omits some clones. Under half of the omission traces to an unresolved V gene where checked; the cause of the rest is unknown. The DNA was the basis for D and trimming; V, J and clone size are from that table. Present in this sample are roughly 190,000 clones, around three quarters of which were seen just once. Jointly, the top ten make up about an eighth of the sample.

Worth noting for this clone: Its antigen is not yet known. No quality values exist for individual bases; no much larger clone is one base distant.

CDR1 SGHDT and CDR2 YYEEEE are derived from the germline V gene. V is pared back by 2 bases and J by 6 bases, with 6 bases lying between the germline termini. Including the terminal cysteine and phenylalanine, the CDR3 comprises 12 residues. The retained sequence is limited to the CDR3, 36 bases, with the frame set at the first base. In the paper's terms, the time point label means: around 2 years on ibrutinib. Approximately 2 micrograms of genomic DNA were extracted from cryopreserved PBMCs for TCR beta library preparation. Longitudinal blood samples from CLL patients on ibrutinib monotherapy underwent high-throughput TCR beta sequencing. The patients took part in an open-label, single-center phase 2 trial of ibrutinib monotherapy. General findings and caveats noted by the study authors: An increase in clonality was observed at ibrutinib response, with clonality remaining stable during sustained remission and falling back toward baseline at progression. Sampling times were not matched between patients in sustained remission and patients whose disease was progressing, and lymph node repertoires were not examined. Public clonotypes were rare and either shrank or stayed stable during treatment, and the rise in clonality at ibrutinib response reflected expansion of private clonotypes. At baseline, clonality was higher than in age-matched healthy donors and showed a strong correlation with circulating CD8+ T-cell counts.

This sequence originates from a human donor with chronic lymphocytic leukemia. The sequences come from PBMCs, collected after 24 months of ibrutinib treatment. The chain is made from TRBV5-6 and TRBJ2-1, with the D gene call left open. DNA sequence: TGTGCCAGCAGCTTTCGTGTCAATGAGCAGTTCTTC. Its amino acids are CASSFRVNEQFF.